This record concerns one T cell receptor (beta chain) sequence. The antigen this receptor binds is unknown. Base qualities were left out, and no much larger clone turns up one base away. The library relied on the immunoSEQ multiplex PCR assay. TCRdb provides this immuneACCESS table in a form limited to in-frame rearrangements. Some clones are lacking; in checked studies, under half of them reflect an unresolved V gene, and why the rest are absent is not known. This sample comprises under 40,000 clones, about 92% of them detected only once. The ten largest account for 0.43% of the sample. The data belong to a study of T cell changes during pregnancy in multiple sclerosis (dated by TCRdb to about 2019). About the full investigation: Changes in the T cell repertoire over the course of pregnancy were examined in this study in women with multiple sclerosis.

The receptor was isolated from a female donor in good health, enrolled as a control in a pregnancy study. Sample: CD4+ T cells from peripheral blood mononuclear cells, taken in the third trimester of pregnancy.

The CDR3 reads as follows: CASSLRGTNTEAFF. Read as DNA, the sequence is TGTGCCAGCAGTCTCAGGGGAACGAACACTGAAGCTTTCTTT. The rearrangement joined TRBV7-6 to TRBJ1-1; the D segment could be TRBD1, given 6 matching bases. CDR1 and CDR2 were assigned from the germline V gene as SGHVS and FNYEAQ. V is clipped by 6 bases and J by 1 base, and the sequence between their germline boundaries is 12 bases long. The CDR3 sequence holds 14 residues, the cysteine and phenylalanine included. Only the CDR3 DNA stays, 42 bases, in frame from base 1.